This T cell receptor beta chain was observed in a study of beta chain features in type 1 diabetes. The CDR3 loop spans 12 amino acids. The ends were cut back, 3 bases at V and 7 bases at J, with 11 bases in the middle. Germline V CDR1 and CDR2: SGDLS, YYNGEE. A remark on this clone: The antigen is undetermined.

Reverse transcription of all isolated RNA meant that expressed TCRB transcripts were sequenced. TCRdb keeps only in-frame clones here, not all; method: immunoSEQ multiplex PCR. This table holds 20,000 to 25,000 clones, around 65% found once. Study-level results: Shortening that was moderate but significant affected the TCRB CDR3s of Type 1 diabetes patients in all four CD4+ subsets.

Material for sequencing was stem cell memory CD4+ T cells from blood. V gene TRBV9 combines with J gene TRBJ2-7, with D tentatively TRBD2 (5 bases). The TCR originated in a woman aged 40-49 years with type 1 diabetes. The CDR3 is CASSDTSFEQYF. Written as DNA, the CDR3 is TGTGCCAGCAGCGATACTAGTTTTGAGCAGTACTTC.